This TCR beta chain is from a study of cytomegalovirus exposure and HLA in healthy donors. 60 Vbeta and 13 Jbeta primers were used in PCR. Some clones are missing from TCRdb's copy, which holds only in-frame ones; the method was immunoSEQ multiplex PCR. The sample lists about 170,000 clones, approximately 65% occurring once. Sampled while nominally healthy, donors likely had unrecorded immune exposures. Germline CDR1 and CDR2: LNHDA and SQIVND (reference sequence). Trimming pared 4 bases from V and 4 bases from J, leaving 8 bases between. This CDR3 contains 13 residues. This TCR was sampled from a man in his forties in good health and CMV-seronegative. The chain links TRBV19 to TRBJ1-5; TRBD1 might be the D (5 bases). Material: PBMCs. The CDR3 reads CASSKTVNQPQHF. In DNA, the CDR3 is TGTGCCAGTAGTAAGACAGTTAATCAGCCCCAGCATTTT. Based on the CDR3 plus reference TRBV19 and TRBJ1-5, the full variable domain is DGGITQSPKYLFRKEGQNVTLSCEQNLNHDAMYWYRQDPGQGLRLIYYSQIVNDFQKGDIAEGYSVSREKKESFPLTVTSAQKNPTAFYLCASSKTVNQPQHFGDGTRLSIL.